This is a list of T cell receptor beta chains from one sample in a study of T cell responses to AZD1222 COVID-19 vaccine. Sequencing was performed with immunoSEQ multiplex PCR; in TCRdb, only in-frame clones are kept and a portion is missing. The sample contains roughly 120,000 clones, more than 75% of which appear only once. The input for sequencing was peripheral blood, taken on day 0 of AZD1222 vaccination. All receptors derive from an adult in good health. CDR3s include the opening cysteine and the closing phenylalanine or tryptophan. The D gene is left open where the match is weak.

>.|TRBJ1-2|TRBV19
CASSTRRGPYGYTF
TGTGCCAGTAGTACCCGACGGGGGCCCTATGGCTACACCTTC
>TRBD2|TRBJ2-7|TRBV4-2
CASSQGRLAYEQYF
TGTGCCAGCAGCCAAGGAAGACTAGCGTACGAGCAGTACTTC
>.|TRBJ2-1|TRBV7-2
CASSRGGEYNEQFF
TGTGCCAGCAGTAGGGGGGGGGAGTACAATGAGCAGTTCTTC
>.|TRBJ1-5|TRBV18
CASSPATAEPQHF
TGTGCCAGCTCACCGGCGACGGCGGAGCCCCAGCATTTT
>.|TRBJ1-1|TRBV7-9
CASSSPQGGHTEAFF
TGTGCCAGCAGCTCACCACAGGGAGGGCACACTGAAGCTTTCTTT
>.|TRBJ2-3|TRBV5-1
CASSLISGTQYF
TGCGCCAGCAGCTTGATCAGTGGTACGCAGTATTTT
>TRBD2|TRBJ2-6|TRBV30
CASESGSFSGANVLTF
TGTGCCTCCGAAAGCGGGAGCTTCTCTGGGGCCAACGTCCTGACTTTC
>.|TRBJ2-5|TRBV19
CASRRGQETQYF
TGTGCCAGTCGAAGGGGGCAAGAGACCCAGTACTTC
>.|TRBJ1-5|TRBV6-2/TRBV6-3
CASSYRQNSNQPQHF
TGTGCCAGCAGTTACAGGCAAAATAGCAATCAGCCCCAGCATTTT
>TRBD1|TRBJ2-5|TRBV29-1
CSVEGQGQETQYF
TGCAGCGTTGAGGGACAGGGGCAAGAGACCCAGTACTTC
>.|TRBJ2-7|TRBV9
CASSVGEGVPYEQYF
TGTGCCAGCAGCGTAGGGGAGGGGGTCCCCTACGAGCAGTACTTC